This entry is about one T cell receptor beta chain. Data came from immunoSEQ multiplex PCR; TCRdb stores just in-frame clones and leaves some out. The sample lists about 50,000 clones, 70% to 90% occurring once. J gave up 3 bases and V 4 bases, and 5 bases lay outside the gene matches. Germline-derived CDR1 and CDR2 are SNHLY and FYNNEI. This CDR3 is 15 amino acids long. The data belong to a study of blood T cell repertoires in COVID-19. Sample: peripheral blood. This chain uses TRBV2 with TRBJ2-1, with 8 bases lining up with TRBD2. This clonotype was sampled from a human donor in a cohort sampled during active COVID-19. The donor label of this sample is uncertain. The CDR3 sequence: CASSAGRGDYNEQFF. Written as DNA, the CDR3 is TGTGCCAGCAGTGCGGGGCGGGGGGACTACAATGAGCAGTTCTTC.